The T cell receptor beta chain described here comes from a study of blood T cells in healthy people across ages. Study-wide findings and caveats: Higher diversity and more naive CD4+ cells were features of long-lived donors, compared to aged donors.

Primers used in a second PCR of roughly 6 to 11 cycles were a sample-barcoded 5' primer and a J-beta primer mix. TCRdb called the 5' RACE reads again in MiXCR, with one record for every CDR3 protein. The sample has more than 1,000,000 distinct CDR3 sequences; approximately 26% are singletons. This clonotype turned up a few times. Its antigen is undetermined. At one end, the junction sequence differs from germline, possibly due to a read error. Per the germline V gene, CDR1 is MGHRA and CDR2 is YSYEKL. The CDR3 covers 16 residues. The sample was also reused in another study, on T cells of mothers and their children.

The chain is built from TRBV4-1 and TRBJ2-7; TRBD2 aligns across 13 bases. Gene TRBJ2-1 matches the end of the DNA better, so the J call may be wrong. Sequencing was performed on blood. The sequence came from a girl aged 2-10 years in good health. Here the CDR3 DNA reads TGCGCCAGCAGCAAAGAGACTAGCGGGAGGAGCAATGAGCAGTTCTTC. Amino acids: CASSKETSGRSNEQFF.